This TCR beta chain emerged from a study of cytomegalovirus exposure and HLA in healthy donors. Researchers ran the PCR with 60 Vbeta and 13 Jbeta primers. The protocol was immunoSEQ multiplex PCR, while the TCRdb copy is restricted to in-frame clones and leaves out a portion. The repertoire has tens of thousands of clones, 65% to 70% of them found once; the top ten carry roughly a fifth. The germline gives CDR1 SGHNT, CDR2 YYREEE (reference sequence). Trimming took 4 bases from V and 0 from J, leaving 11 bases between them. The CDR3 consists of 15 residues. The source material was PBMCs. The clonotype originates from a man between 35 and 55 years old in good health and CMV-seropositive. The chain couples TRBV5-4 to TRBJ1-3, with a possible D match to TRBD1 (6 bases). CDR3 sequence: CASSPGQSSGNTIYF. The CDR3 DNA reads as TGTGCCAGCAGCCCAGGACAGTCCTCTGGAAACACCATATATTTT.